This passage covers 16 T cell receptor beta chains from one sample sequenced in a study of Ad26.COV2.S vaccination and SARS-CoV-2 variants. Treatment indicated: about 20 received Ad26.COV2.S at low or high dose, single or two shots; five or six received placebo; per-sample allocation not given. On day 63 after the first injection, vaccine and placebo recipients gave samples. Profiled with immunoSEQ multiplex PCR; TCRdb holds only in-frame clones, not every one. Of about 440,000 clones listed, around nine tenths were seen once; the top ten hold roughly 13%. The sample in question was peripheral blood, obtained in a trial of Ad26.COV2.S vaccine versus placebo. The receptors come from a person between 18 and 65 years old who received the Ad26.COV2.S COVID-19 vaccine or a placebo.

The genes are TRBV5-4 and TRBJ2-1; 10 bases map to TRBD2. V lost 1 base and J lost 9; bases outside the gene matches: 10. The CDR3 consists of 16 residues. Germline assignment: CDR1 SGHNT and CDR2 YYREEE (reference sequence). CDR3 DNA sequence: TGTGCCAGCAGCTTGCCACGACTAGCGGGTCGGTCTGAGCAGTTCTTC. Its translation: CASSLPRLAGRSEQFF.

This clone was detected once. The CDR3 region has the DNA TGCAGCGCGGGACAGGGCTTTTCCAATGAGCAGTTCTTC. Encoded protein: CSAGQGFSNEQFF. This rearrangement joins TRBV29-1 to TRBJ2-1; 9 bases fit TRBD1. CDR1 is SQVTM and CDR2 is ANQGSEA in the germline V gene. V lost 7 bases and J lost 6; bases outside the gene matches: 7. CDR3 length equals 13 residues.

The chain carries TRBV11-1 and TRBJ1-4; the match to TRBD1 covers 8 bases. The CDR3 contains 15 residues. CDR1 and CDR2 (germline): SGHAT, FQDESV (reference sequence). The J segment lost 8 bases and the V segment lost 5 bases, leaving 10 bases of the junction unmatched. CDR3 region: CASSPRTGMHEKLFF. In DNA form, the CDR3 reads TGTGCCAGCAGCCCCCGGACAGGGATGCACGAAAAACTGTTTTTT.

The rearrangement joins TRBV27 to TRBJ2-2, with a tentative D call TRBD1 (5 bases). Germline CDR1 MNHEY, CDR2 SMNVEV (reference sequence). The CDR3 loop spans 15 amino acids. The V end lost 8 bases, the J end lost 5 bases, and 18 bases lay between the germline ends. The CDR3 sequence is CASALTAYATGELFF. The DNA for the CDR3 is TGTGCCAGCGCGTTGACAGCGTACGCGACCGGGGAGCTGTTTTTT.

The chain has TRBV7-8 and TRBJ2-3, with 10 bases fitting TRBD2. With V trimmed by 5 bases and J by 5 bases, 7 bases remained unmatched. Germline V gene sequence: CDR1 SGHVS, CDR2 FQNEAQ. The CDR3 has 15 residues. CDR3 nucleotides: TGTGCCAGCAGCGGACTAGCGGCCCCCCAAGATACGCAGTATTTT. It encodes CASSGLAAPQDTQYF.

V is TRBV7-2 and J is TRBJ1-2, with D maybe TRBD1 (5 bases). V lost 5 bases, J lost 7 bases, and 20 bases lay in between. Per germline, CDR1 SGHTA and CDR2 FQGNSA. The CDR3 has 15 amino acids. The CDR3 DNA is TGTGCCAGCAGCAATCCCCTAGGCAGGGAGGGTGGCTACACCTTC. As protein: CASSNPLGREGGYTF.

This CDR3 reads CATSRAGYNEQFF. For the CDR3, the DNA is TGTGCCACCAGCAGAGCCGGGTACAATGAGCAGTTCTTC. V gene TRBV15 combines with J gene TRBJ2-1, with D unclear. Trimming removed 1 base at V and 4 bases at J, with 5 bases between. This CDR3 has 13 amino acids. Germline V gene lookup returns CDR1 LNHNV and CDR2 YYDKDF (reference sequence). The whole variable domain, remainder taken from reference TRBV15 and TRBJ2-1, is DAMVIQNPRYQVTQFGKPVTLSCSQTLNHNVMYWYQQKSSQAPKLLFHYYDKDFNNEADTPDNFQSRRPNTSFCFLDIRSPGLGDTAMYLCATSRAGYNEQFFGPGTRLTVL.

The chain has TRBV30 and TRBJ2-7, with D unresolved. The V end was cut by 2 bases, the J end by 7 bases, with 12 bases between. Germline values: CDR1 GTSNPN, CDR2 SVGIG (reference sequence). The CDR3 extends over 12 amino acids. This chain's CDR3 is CAWSRVAAEQYF. The CDR3 coding sequence is TGTGCCTGGAGTCGGGTTGCGGCAGAGCAGTACTTC.

The V and J genes are TRBV30 and TRBJ1-1; no reliable D call. Germline values: CDR1 GTSNPN, CDR2 SVGIG (reference sequence). Trimming left V 0 bases short and J 11 bases short, with 16 bases between. The CDR3 is 13 amino acids. The CDR3 region is CAWSVGGRRLAFF. The CDR3 DNA is TGTGCCTGGAGTGTAGGAGGGCGGCGTTTGGCTTTCTTT.

This clone was seen a handful of times. The chain carries TRBV7-9 and TRBJ1-4, with D unclear. V was pared by 1 base and J by 8 bases, with 14 bases between. Germline-derived CDR1 and CDR2 are SEHNR and FQNEAQ (reference sequence). The CDR3 extends over 15 amino acids. DNA for the CDR3: TGTGCCAGCAGCTTAGTCTCCAGATGGGGAGAAAAACTGTTTTTT. Its translation is CASSLVSRWGEKLFF.

CDR3 in DNA: TGTGCCAGCAACAGGGACGGGACTCGTGAGCAGTTCTTC. It is translated as CASNRDGTREQFF. The chain uses TRBV2 and TRBJ2-1; D possibly matches TRBD1 or TRBD2 (6 bases each). V lost 7 bases to trimming and J lost 9 bases, with 16 bases between them. Germline lookup yields CDR1 SNHLY and CDR2 FYNNEI. The CDR3 runs to 13 residues.

The rearrangement joins TRBV6-1 to TRBJ2-7, with TRBD2 as a possible D gene (6 bases). The CDR3 totals 13 residues. Trimming took off 1 base at V and 4 bases at J, with 8 bases between the two ends. Germline-derived CDR1 and CDR2 are MNHNS and SASEGT. CDR3 sequence (DNA): TGTGCCAGCAGTGAAGATGCGGGATACGAGCAGTACTTC. Protein sequence: CASSEDAGYEQYF.

The J gene is TRBJ2-1, the V gene TRBV3-1 (or the pseudogene TRBV3-2), with D possibly being TRBD2 (6 bases). The CDR3 loop spans 16 amino acids. V was shortened by 1 base and J by 0 bases, with 10 bases between the two germline ends. CDR1 and CDR2 (germline): LGHDT, YNNKEL (reference sequence). CDR3 coding DNA: TGTGCCAGCAGCCAAGGTAGCGGACCCTCCTACAATGAGCAGTTCTTC. It translates to CASSQGSGPSYNEQFF.

This chain uses TRBV30 with TRBJ2-5; possibly TRBD1 or TRBD2 for D (5 bases each). CDR1 GTSNPN and CDR2 SVGIG come from the germline V gene (reference sequence). This CDR3 is built from 15 residues. Between the trimmed V and J ends, which lost 5 bases and 1 base, there was a span of 17 bases. The CDR3 reads CAWGISSGAQETQYF. CDR3 in DNA: TGTGCCTGGGGTATATCATCCGGGGCCCAAGAGACCCAGTACTTC.

The chain links TRBV7-9 to TRBJ1-1, with a possible D match to TRBD1 (5 bases). V was clipped by 1 base and J by 7 bases, with 7 bases between them. The germline V gene has CDR1 SEHNR and CDR2 FQNEAQ (reference sequence). The CDR3 has 12 residues. DNA for the CDR3: TGTGCCAGCAGCTTAGGGACAAGTGAAGCTTTCTTT. Amino acids: CASSLGTSEAFF.

This clone was seen more than once but under ten times. V is TRBV28 and J is TRBJ2-3; 9 positions agree with TRBD2. V dropped 1 base and J dropped 5; count of bases not matched to a gene: 16. Germline assignment: CDR1 MDHEN and CDR2 SYDVKM. CDR3 length equals 19 residues. The CDR3 reads CASSLFSWGGRESKDTQYF. The CDR3 DNA reads as TGTGCCAGCAGTTTATTTTCCTGGGGCGGGAGGGAATCAAAAGATACGCAGTATTTT.